Below, 23 T cell receptor beta chains from the same sample are listed, as sequenced in a study of beta chain features in type 1 diabetes. The study reverse transcribed the entire isolated RNA, so it sequenced expressed TCRB transcripts. Data came from immunoSEQ multiplex PCR; TCRdb stores just in-frame clones and leaves some out. This table holds a few hundred thousand clones, more than 11% found once. What these receptors recognize is not known. Study results and caveats: TCRB CDR3s were moderately but significantly shorter in Type 1 diabetes patients in all four CD4+ subsets.

The sample taken for sequencing was naive CD4+ T cells from blood. The source is a man aged 30-40 years with type 1 diabetes.

Only a few counts were recorded for this clone. V is TRBV29-1 and J is TRBJ2-5, with D perhaps TRBD2 (7 bases). Germline CDR1 reads SQVTM; CDR2 reads ANQGSEA. The CDR3 loop spans 14 amino acids. The germline V and J ends were trimmed by 4 bases and 5 bases, with 17 bases remaining between them. The CDR3 bases are TGCAGCGTTGGGGGAGGGGGGCGTAGTGAGACCCAGTACTTC. Translating it yields CSVGGGGRSETQYF.

The J gene is TRBJ1-2, the V gene TRBV29-1; D is uncertain. Germline V gene sequence: CDR1 SQVTM, CDR2 ANQGSEA. This CDR3 is built from 11 residues. Trimming took 1 base from V and 7 from J, leaving 7 bases between them. Here the CDR3 DNA reads TGCAGCGTTGAAGCCGGTGGTGGCTACACCTTC. It yields the protein CSVEAGGGYTF.

The rearrangement uses TRBV4-1 and TRBJ2-7, with 7 bases identical to TRBD1. From germline, CDR1 is MGHRA and CDR2 YSYEKL. V trimming: 4 bases; J trimming: 0 bases; junction bases outside the gene matches: 9. This CDR3 has 16 amino acids. Here the CDR3 DNA reads TGCGCCAGCAGCCGCGGCCGGGACAGCCGCTCCTACGAGCAGTACTTC. It specifies CASSRGRDSRSYEQYF.

This clone was seen more than once but under ten times. The CDR3 DNA reads as TGTGCCAGTACCCTGACTAGCGGGAGGGCCGGGAATCATGAGCAGTTCTTC. It codes for CASTLTSGRAGNHEQFF. This rearrangement joins TRBV19 to TRBJ2-1; 14 bases are a match to TRBD2. The ends lost 7 bases at V and 8 bases at J; junction bases unmatched: 13. The CDR3 spans 17 residues. The germline V gene has CDR1 LNHDA and CDR2 SQIVND (reference sequence). Full variable domain (remainder filled in from reference TRBV19 and TRBJ2-1): DGGITQSPKYLFRKEGQNVTLSCEQNLNHDAMYWYRQDPGQGLRLIYYSQIVNDFQKGDIAEGYSVSREKKESFPLTVTSAQKNPTAFYLCASTLTSGRAGNHEQFFGPGTRLTVL.

The chain employs TRBV6-5 and TRBJ2-7; 7 positions agree with TRBD1. CDR3 length: 14 residues. Germline values: CDR1 MNHEY, CDR2 SVGAGI. The V and J ends lost 6 bases and 2 bases, in that order; junction bases with no gene match: 7. CDR3 in amino acids: CASRNRDSAYEQYF. CDR3 sequence (DNA): TGTGCCAGCAGGAACCGGGACAGCGCCTACGAGCAGTACTTC.

In this sample, this clone turned up a few times. This chain connects TRBV11-3 to TRBJ1-2; maybe TRBD1 (5 bases). Germline V gives CDR1 SGHNT, CDR2 YENEEA. The ends were cut back, 6 bases at V and 1 base at J, with 18 bases in the middle. This CDR3 region has 16 residues. The CDR3 reads CASSPTGTAGNYGYTF. The CDR3 nucleotides read TGTGCCAGCAGTCCTACCGGGACTGCGGGTAACTATGGCTACACCTTC. The variable domain in full, completed from reference TRBV11-3 and TRBJ1-2, reads EAGVVQSPRYKIIEKKQPVAFWCNPISGHNTLYWYLQNLGQGPELLIRYENEEAVDDSQLPKDRFSAERLKGVDSTLKIQPAELGDSAVYLCASSPTGTAGNYGYTFGSGTRLTVV.

The sample holds a few counts of this clone. The CDR3, as DNA: TGTGCCAGTAGCTCATCGGGGGGGAACACTGAAGCTTTCTTT. Protein product: CASSSSGGNTEAFF. The gene calls are TRBV19 and TRBJ1-1; a weak D match, TRBD1 (5 bases). The V gene lost 6 bases and the J gene lost 1 base, with 12 bases spanning the gap. The germline gives CDR1 LNHDA, CDR2 SQIVND (reference sequence). The CDR3 is 14 amino acids.

The chain links TRBV11-3 to TRBJ2-4; 9 bases are shared with TRBD1. The CDR3 runs 13 residues. CDR1 SGHNT and CDR2 YENEEA come from the germline V gene. The CDR3 loop is CATAWDRANIQYF. The CDR3 bases are TGTGCTACTGCTTGGGACAGGGCGAACATTCAGTACTTC.

This clone was counted only a few times. This sequence joins TRBV2 and TRBJ1-5; D may be TRBD1 (5 bases). This CDR3 region has 14 residues. Looked up from germline, CDR1 is SNHLY and CDR2 is FYNNEI. Trimming removed 4 bases at V and 4 bases at J, with 11 bases between. The CDR3 DNA sequence: TGTGCCAGCAGTGTCGACCAGGGTAATCAGCCCCAGCATTTT. This encodes CASSVDQGNQPQHF.

There are a few counts of this clone. The chain uses TRBV29-1 and TRBJ2-2; tentative D call: TRBD1 (6 bases). V was clipped by 4 bases and J by 8 bases, with 20 bases between them. CDR1 is SQVTM, CDR2 ANQGSEA, per germline. This CDR3 has 15 amino acids. CDR3 nucleotide sequence: TGCAGCGTTGTAGTTTTTGGGGGCGAGGGAGGGGAGCTGTTTTTT. Residues: CSVVVFGGEGGELFF.

This clone was recorded a few times. This chain links TRBV6-6 with TRBJ1-4; D uncertain. V shed 0 bases and J shed 7 bases, with 6 bases lying between them. CDR1 and CDR2 from the germline V gene are MNHNY and SVGAGI (reference sequence). CDR3 size: 13 residues. DNA of the CDR3: TGTGCCAGCAGTTACTCGGGGAGTGAAAAACTGTTTTTT. As protein: CASSYSGSEKLFF.

This clone was seen a few times. J is TRBJ2-1 and V is TRBV14; D is perhaps TRBD2 (6 bases). CDR1 SGHDN and CDR2 FVKESK come from the germline V gene. The V gene lost 4 bases and the J gene lost 0 bases, with 16 bases spanning the gap. The CDR3 has 17 amino acids. The DNA for the CDR3 is TGTGCCAGCAGCCCCGGACTAACCTATAGCTCCTACAATGAGCAGTTCTTC. This gives the protein CASSPGLTYSSYNEQFF.

V gene TRBV6-1 combines with J gene TRBJ1-5; D unresolved. The germline V gene encodes CDR1 MNHNS and CDR2 SASEGT. V lost 8 bases to trimming and J lost 2 bases, with 16 bases between them. The CDR3 covers 15 residues. In DNA form, the CDR3 reads TGTGCCAGCCGCACTCATACAGAGCGCAATCAGCCCCAGCATTTT. Protein sequence: CASRTHTERNQPQHF.

The gene calls are TRBV6-5 and TRBJ2-7; 7 bases align to TRBD1. The germline V gene encodes CDR1 MNHEY and CDR2 SVGAGI. The V segment lost 0 bases and the J segment 2 bases; nucleotides outside the gene matches: 1. This CDR3 spans 14 amino acids. CDR3 bases: TGTGCCAGCAGTTACTCTCAGGGGGCCTACGAGCAGTACTTC. This sequence encodes CASSYSQGAYEQYF.

The genes are TRBV5-4 and TRBJ2-2, with a weak D call TRBD1 (6 bases). V lost 4 bases and J 3 bases, leaving 16 bases between the germline ends. Germline loops: CDR1 SGHNT, CDR2 YYREEE (reference sequence). This CDR3 has 16 amino acids. CDR3 DNA sequence: TGTGCCAGCAGCCCCGGAAGGGGGAGTGACACCGGGGAGCTGTTTTTT. Translating gives CASSPGRGSDTGELFF. The full variable domain, its missing parts supplied by reference TRBV5-4 and TRBJ2-2, is ETGVTQSPTHLIKTRGQQVTLRCSSQSGHNTVSWYQQALGQGPQFIFQYYREEENGRGNFPPRFSGLQFPNYSSELNVNALELDDSALYLCASSPGRGSDTGELFFGEGSRLTVL.

The rearrangement links TRBV4-1 to TRBJ2-1; weak D call: TRBD1 (5 bases). Trimming pared 5 bases from V and 9 bases from J, leaving 17 bases between. Germline V gives CDR1 MGHRA, CDR2 YSYEKL. The CDR3 loop spans 14 amino acids. The CDR3 loop reads CASSSLEDQGEQFF. The CDR3, as DNA: TGCGCCAGCAGCTCGTTAGAGGACCAGGGTGAGCAGTTCTTC.

This clone was found many times. The chain employs TRBV29-1 and TRBJ1-5; D remains unclear. Trimming took 7 bases from V and 1 from J, leaving 8 bases between them. Germline V gene sequence: CDR1 SQVTM, CDR2 ANQGSEA. The CDR3 contains 12 residues. The CDR3 sequence: CSGAGSNQPQHF. CDR3 DNA: TGCAGCGGCGCGGGGAGCAATCAGCCCCAGCATTTT. The variable domain in full, completed from reference TRBV29-1 and TRBJ1-5, reads SAVISQKPSRDICQRGTSLTIQCQVDSQVTMMFWYRQQPGQSLTLIATANQGSEATYESGFVIDKFPISRPNLTFSTLTVSNMSPEDSSIYLCSGAGSNQPQHFGDGTRLSIL.

This chain links TRBV5-1 with TRBJ2-1, with D possibly matching TRBD2 (5 bases). The germline V and J ends were trimmed by 6 bases and 2 bases, with 9 bases remaining between them. There are 13 residues in the CDR3. Germline loops: CDR1 SGHRS, CDR2 YFSETQ. CDR3 bases: TGCGCCAGCACAGCGGATACCTACAATGAGCAGTTCTTC. As protein: CASTADTYNEQFF.

This clone was seen only a few times. This sequence joins TRBV10-2 and TRBJ2-5, with 10 bases aligning to TRBD2. The V and J ends lost 4 bases and 5 bases, in that order; junction bases with no gene match: 19. Germline V gene data show CDR1 as WSHSY and CDR2 as SAAADI. The CDR3 sequence is 19 residues long. The chain's CDR3 is CASSGRLAGPQRVWETQYF. In DNA form, the CDR3 reads TGCGCCAGCAGTGGGAGACTAGCGGGCCCGCAGAGGGTGTGGGAGACCCAGTACTTC.

This clone was recorded a few times. The rearrangement uses TRBV4-2 and TRBJ2-3, with 12 positions matching TRBD2. The germline V gene encodes CDR1 LGHNA and CDR2 YNFKEQ. J lost 6 bases, V lost 4 bases, and 8 bases had no gene match. This CDR3 has 16 amino acids. CDR3 residues: CASSPRLAGGADTQYF. CDR3 sequence (DNA): TGTGCCAGCAGCCCCCGGCTAGCGGGGGGGGCCGATACGCAGTATTTT.

The chain couples TRBV4-1 to TRBJ1-5; D gene unclear. This CDR3 is built from 15 residues. Germline CDR1 and CDR2: MGHRA and YSYEKL. V lost 1 base to trimming and J lost 2 bases, with 9 bases between them. The CDR3 DNA sequence: TGCGCCAGCAGCCAAGGTCCGCAGGGCAATCAGCCCCAGCATTTT. Protein: CASSQGPQGNQPQHF.

This sequence joins TRBV5-1 and TRBJ2-1; possibly TRBD1 for D (6 bases). The CDR3 length is 14 residues. The germline CDR1 and CDR2 sequences are SGHRS and YFSETQ. V lost 2 bases and J lost 8, with 14 bases in between. The DNA of the CDR3 is TGCGCCAGCAGCTTTATGGGGGCCGTCGATGAGCAGTTCTTC. Translation gives CASSFMGAVDEQFF.

This clone was seen more than once but under ten times. This rearrangement joins TRBV6-5 to TRBJ2-1; possibly TRBD2 for D (5 bases). There are 14 residues in the CDR3. V was trimmed by 6 bases and J by 9 bases, leaving 18 bases between them. Per the germline V gene, CDR1 is MNHEY and CDR2 is SVGAGI. The CDR3 bases are TGTGCCAGCAGGTTCGGACTCCCCCTCGGTGAGCAGTTCTTC. It codes for CASRFGLPLGEQFF.